Described below is a single TCR beta chain sequence and its context. The data belong to a study of cytomegalovirus exposure and HLA in healthy donors. Overall study: Among the roughly 370 genotyped donors, over 70% were placed in the Caucasian-associated ancestry cluster.

PCR used 60 Vbeta primers and 13 Jbeta primers. Sequencing was performed with immunoSEQ multiplex PCR; in TCRdb, only in-frame clones are kept and a portion is missing. Counted here are about 97,000 clones, 55% to 80% occurring once; the ten biggest clones make up roughly 3.5%. The V gene's germline CDR1 is SGHVS and CDR2 FQNEAQ. There are 14 residues in the CDR3. V was cut by 7 bases and J by 0 bases, with 12 bases left in between. The V gene is TRBV7-8, the J gene TRBJ1-2, with D possibly TRBD1 on 5 matching bases. Sequencing was carried out using PBMCs. The sequence was collected from a middle-aged man in good health and CMV-seronegative. The CDR3 sequence is CASTGGRANYGYTF. The CDR3 DNA reads TGTGCCAGCACGGGGGGAAGAGCTAACTATGGCTACACCTTC.